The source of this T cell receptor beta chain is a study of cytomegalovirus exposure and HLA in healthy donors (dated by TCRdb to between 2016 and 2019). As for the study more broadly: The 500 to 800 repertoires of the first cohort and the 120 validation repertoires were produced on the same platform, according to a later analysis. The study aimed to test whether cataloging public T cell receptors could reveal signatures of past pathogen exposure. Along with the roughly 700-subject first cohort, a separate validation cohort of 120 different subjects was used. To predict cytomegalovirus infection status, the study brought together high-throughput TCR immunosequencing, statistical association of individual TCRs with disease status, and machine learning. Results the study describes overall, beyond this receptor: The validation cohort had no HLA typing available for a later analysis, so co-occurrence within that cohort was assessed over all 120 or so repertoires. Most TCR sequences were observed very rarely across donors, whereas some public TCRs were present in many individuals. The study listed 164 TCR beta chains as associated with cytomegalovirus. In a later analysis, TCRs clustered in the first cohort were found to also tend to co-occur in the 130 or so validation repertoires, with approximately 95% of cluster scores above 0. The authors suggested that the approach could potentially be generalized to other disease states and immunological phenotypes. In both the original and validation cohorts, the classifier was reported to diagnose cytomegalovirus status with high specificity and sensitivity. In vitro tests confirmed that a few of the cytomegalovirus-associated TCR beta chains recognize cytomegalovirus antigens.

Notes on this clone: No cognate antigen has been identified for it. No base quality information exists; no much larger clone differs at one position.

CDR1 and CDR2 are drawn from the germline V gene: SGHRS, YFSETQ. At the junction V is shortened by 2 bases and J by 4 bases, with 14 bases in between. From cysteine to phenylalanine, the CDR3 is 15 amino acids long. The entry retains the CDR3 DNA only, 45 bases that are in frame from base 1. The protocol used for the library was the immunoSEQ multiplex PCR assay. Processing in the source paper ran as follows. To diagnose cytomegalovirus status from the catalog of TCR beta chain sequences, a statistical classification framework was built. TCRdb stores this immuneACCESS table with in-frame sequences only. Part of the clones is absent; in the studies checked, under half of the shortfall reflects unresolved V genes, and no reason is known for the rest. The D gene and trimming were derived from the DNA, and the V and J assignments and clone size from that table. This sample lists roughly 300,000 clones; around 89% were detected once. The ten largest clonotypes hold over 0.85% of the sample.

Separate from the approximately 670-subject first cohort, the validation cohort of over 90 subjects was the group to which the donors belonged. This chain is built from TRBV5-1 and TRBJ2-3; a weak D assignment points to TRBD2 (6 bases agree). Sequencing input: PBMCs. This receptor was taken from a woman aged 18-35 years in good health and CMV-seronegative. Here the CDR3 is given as CASSLVADPSDTQYF. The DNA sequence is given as TGCGCCAGCAGCTTAGTAGCGGACCCTTCAGATACGCAGTATTTT.